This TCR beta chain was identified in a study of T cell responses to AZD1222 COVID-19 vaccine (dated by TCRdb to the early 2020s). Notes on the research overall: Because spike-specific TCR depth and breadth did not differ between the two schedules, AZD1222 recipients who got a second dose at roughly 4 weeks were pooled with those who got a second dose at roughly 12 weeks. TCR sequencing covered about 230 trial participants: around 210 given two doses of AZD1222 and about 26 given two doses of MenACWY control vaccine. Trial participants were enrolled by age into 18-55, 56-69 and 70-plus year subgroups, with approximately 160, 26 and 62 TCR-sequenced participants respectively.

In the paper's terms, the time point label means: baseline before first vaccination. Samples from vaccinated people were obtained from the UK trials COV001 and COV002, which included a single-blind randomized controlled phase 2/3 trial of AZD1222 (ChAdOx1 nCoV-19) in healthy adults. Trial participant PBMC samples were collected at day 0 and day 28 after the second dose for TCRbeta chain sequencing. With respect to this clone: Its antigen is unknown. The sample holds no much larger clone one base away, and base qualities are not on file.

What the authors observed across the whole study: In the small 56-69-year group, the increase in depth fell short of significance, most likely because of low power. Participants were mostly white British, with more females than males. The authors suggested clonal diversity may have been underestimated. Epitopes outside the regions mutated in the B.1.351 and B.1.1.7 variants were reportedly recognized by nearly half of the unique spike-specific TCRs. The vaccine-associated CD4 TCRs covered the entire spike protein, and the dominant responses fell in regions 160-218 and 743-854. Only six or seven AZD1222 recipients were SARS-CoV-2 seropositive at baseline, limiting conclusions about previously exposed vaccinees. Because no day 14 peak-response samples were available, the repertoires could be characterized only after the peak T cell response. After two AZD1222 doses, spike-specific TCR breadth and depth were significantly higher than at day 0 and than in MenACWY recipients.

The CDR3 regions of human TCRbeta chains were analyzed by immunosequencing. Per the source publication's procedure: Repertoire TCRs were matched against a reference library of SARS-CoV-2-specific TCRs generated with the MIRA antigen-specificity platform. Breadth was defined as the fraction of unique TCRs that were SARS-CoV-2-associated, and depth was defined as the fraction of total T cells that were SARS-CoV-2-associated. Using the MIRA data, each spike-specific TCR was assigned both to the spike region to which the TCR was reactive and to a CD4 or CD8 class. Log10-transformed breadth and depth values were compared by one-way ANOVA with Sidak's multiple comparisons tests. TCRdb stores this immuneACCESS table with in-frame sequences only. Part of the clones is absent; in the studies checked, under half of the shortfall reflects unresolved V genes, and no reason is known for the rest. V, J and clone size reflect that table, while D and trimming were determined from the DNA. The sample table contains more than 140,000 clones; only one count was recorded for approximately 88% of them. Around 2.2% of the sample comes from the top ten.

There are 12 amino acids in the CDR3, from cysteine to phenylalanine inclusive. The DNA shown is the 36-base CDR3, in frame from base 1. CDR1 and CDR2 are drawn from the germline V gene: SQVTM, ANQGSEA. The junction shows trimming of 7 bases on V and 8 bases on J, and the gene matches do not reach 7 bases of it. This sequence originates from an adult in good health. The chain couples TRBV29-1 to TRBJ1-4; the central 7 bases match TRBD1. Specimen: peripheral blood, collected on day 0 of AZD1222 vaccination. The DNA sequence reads TGCAGCGCTACGTACAGGGGAGAAAAACTGTTTTTT. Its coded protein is CSATYRGEKLFF.